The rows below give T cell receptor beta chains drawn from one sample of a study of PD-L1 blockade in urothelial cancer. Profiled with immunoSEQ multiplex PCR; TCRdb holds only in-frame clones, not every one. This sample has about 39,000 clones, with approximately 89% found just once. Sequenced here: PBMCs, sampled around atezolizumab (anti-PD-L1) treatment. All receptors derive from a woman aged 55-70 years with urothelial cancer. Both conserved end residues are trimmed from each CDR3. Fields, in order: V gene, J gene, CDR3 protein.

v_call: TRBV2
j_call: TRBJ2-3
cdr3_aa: ASSEASSGRAADTQY

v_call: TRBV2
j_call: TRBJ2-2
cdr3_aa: ASSELGASNTGELF

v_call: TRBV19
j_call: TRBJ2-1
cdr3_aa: ASSITGIRGSNRYNEQF

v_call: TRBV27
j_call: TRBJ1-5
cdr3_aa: ASSLRQARGPQH

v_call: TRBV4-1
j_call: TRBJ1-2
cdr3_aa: ASSQERLIQGANYGYT

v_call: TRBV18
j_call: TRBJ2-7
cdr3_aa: ASSPRTGWYEQY

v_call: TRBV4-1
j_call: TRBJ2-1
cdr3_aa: ASSQDNVAVSYNEQF

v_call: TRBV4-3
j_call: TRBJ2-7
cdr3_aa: ASSAGLAGGDYEQY

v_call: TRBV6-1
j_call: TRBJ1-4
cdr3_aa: ASKRGAGSNEKLF

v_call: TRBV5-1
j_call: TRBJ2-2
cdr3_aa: ASSLDPGTTGELF

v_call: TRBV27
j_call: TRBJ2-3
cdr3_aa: ASSTGTSGRGDTQY

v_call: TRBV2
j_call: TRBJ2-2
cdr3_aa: ATKGQANTGELF

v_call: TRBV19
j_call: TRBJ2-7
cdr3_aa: ASSSGGPPYYEQY

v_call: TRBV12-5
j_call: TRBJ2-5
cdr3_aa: ASGLVPTSGFQETQY

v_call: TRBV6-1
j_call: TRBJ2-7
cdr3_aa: ASSEEHREKYSYEQY

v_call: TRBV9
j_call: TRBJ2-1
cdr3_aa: ASSPRGLASNEQF

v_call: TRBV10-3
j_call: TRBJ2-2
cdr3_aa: AISDGPNTGELF

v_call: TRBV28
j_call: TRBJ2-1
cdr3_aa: ASSSHEYNEQF

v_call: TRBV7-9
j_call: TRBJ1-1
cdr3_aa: ASSRRVTEAF

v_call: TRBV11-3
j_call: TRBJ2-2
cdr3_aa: ASSSLDRDTTGELF

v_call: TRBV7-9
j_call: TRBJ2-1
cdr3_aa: ASSLYASGQNNEQF

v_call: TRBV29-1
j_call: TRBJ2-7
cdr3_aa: SVRTGPYEQY

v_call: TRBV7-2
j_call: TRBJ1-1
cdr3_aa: ASSLFAGGGNTEAF

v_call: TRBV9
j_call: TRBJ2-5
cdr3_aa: ASSVGGTAILGKTQY

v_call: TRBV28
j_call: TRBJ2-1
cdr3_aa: ASSLLQGRAWNEQF

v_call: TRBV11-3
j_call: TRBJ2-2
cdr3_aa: ASSFEGAGELF

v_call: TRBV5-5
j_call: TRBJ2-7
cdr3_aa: ASRQGGRAYEQY